This T cell receptor beta chain was identified in a study of shared clonotypes between healthy human individuals. Study-level background: CD4 naive cells filled three plates per donor, CD4 memory three, CD8 naive two and CD8 memory one.

Several immunoSEQ plates received, in even portions, the genomic DNA of each subset. Sequenced by immunoSEQ multiplex PCR; TCRdb stores in-frame clones only, minus some. In the table there are 1.5 million to 2.5 million clones, about 95% of which are singletons. The naive CD8 fraction comprised CD45RO-negative cells positively selected for CCR7 and excluded terminally differentiated effector memory CD45RA+ cells. Adult Caucasians living in Nashville, Tennessee made up all of the donors. The CDR3 has 16 residues. Germline CDR1 MNHEY, CDR2 SVGAGI. Trimming shortened V by 0 bases and J by 5 bases, and 17 bases separated the two germline ends.

This clonotype was sampled from a young man in good health. Sample: naive CD8+ T cells sorted from blood. V and J are TRBV6-5 and TRBJ2-7, with D unresolved. The DNA of the CDR3 is TGTGCCAGCAGTTACTCCCGTGAACCGCCTCTGGACGAGCAGTACTTC. It codes for CASSYSREPPLDEQYF.